Following are 3 T cell receptor beta chains from one sample sequenced in a study of blood T cells in healthy people across ages. Then a second PCR, running roughly 7 to 11 cycles, was carried out with a sample-barcoded 5' primer and a J-beta primer mix. One entry per CDR3 protein results from TCRdb running MiXCR on the 5' RACE reads. The sample consists of over 950,000 distinct CDR3 sequences, 30% to 40% of them appearing once. Sequences were obtained from blood. These receptors were obtained from a man aged 18 to 35 in good health.

The rearrangement joins TRBV4-1 to TRBJ1-4; 7 positions agree with TRBD1. J was trimmed by 8 bases and V by 1 base; bases with no gene match: 10. The CDR3 sequence is 16 residues long. The germline CDR1 and CDR2 sequences are MGHRA and YSYEKL. The CDR3 coding sequence is TGCGCCAGCAGCCAAGGGAGGGGGCGGACTGGAGAAAAACTGTTTTTT. Translation gives CASSQGRGRTGEKLFF.

There are a few counts of this clonotype. V gene TRBV25-1 combines with J gene TRBJ1-6, with 7 bases matching TRBD1. This CDR3 comprises 16 residues. Germline V gives CDR1 MGHDK, CDR2 SYGVNS. Unmatched junction bases numbered 4, after V lost 5 bases and J lost 0 bases. This CDR3 is CASSKWDSSYNSPLHF. DNA of the CDR3: TGTGCCAGCAGTAAGTGGGACAGCTCCTATAATTCACCCCTCCACTTT.

This clonotype came up many times. J is TRBJ2-5 and V is TRBV5-5; a possible D gene is TRBD2 (6 bases). The CDR3 is 14 amino acids. Germline lookup yields CDR1 SGHKS and CDR2 YYEKEE (reference sequence). V was trimmed by 0 bases and J by 2 bases, leaving 8 bases between them. The CDR3 sequence: CASSLGDFQETQYF. Here the CDR3 DNA reads TGTGCCAGCAGCTTGGGGGACTTTCAAGAGACCCAGTACTTC.